Each of the 31 T cell receptor beta chains below was sequenced from the same sample in a study of vaccination effects on CD4 cells after COVID-19. Profiling relied on immunoSEQ multiplex PCR, and the TCRdb table lists in-frame clones only, not all of them. The sample holds over 50,000 clones, around four fifths seen once. Prior to sequencing, the ViraFEST assay stimulated PBMC with viral peptide pools, which expanded the antigen-specific CD4+ T cells. An approximately ten-day culture period preceded the isolation of CD4+ T cells. Each participant was administered two doses of either the BNT162b2 or the mRNA-1273 vaccine. Their target antigens are unknown. The sequenced sample was CD4+ T cells from PBMCs cultured with HCoV-229E spike peptides, obtained after COVID-19 vaccination. The receptors here all came from a human donor who received a COVID-19 vaccine.

The rearrangement links TRBV25-1 to TRBJ2-5; 7 bases fit TRBD1. Germline V gene sequence: CDR1 MGHDK, CDR2 SYGVNS. The CDR3 is 16 residues long. V trimming: 4 bases; J trimming: 3 bases; junction bases outside the gene matches: 11. DNA for the CDR3: TGTGCCAGCAGTGCGGGCCTGACAGGGTTTGAAGAGACCCAGTACTTC. Protein product: CASSAGLTGFEETQYF. The full variable domain, with the rest looked up from reference TRBV25-1 and TRBJ2-5, is EADIYQTPRYLVIGTGKKITLECSQTMGHDKMYWYQQDPGMELHLIHYSYGVNSTEKGDLSSESTVSRIRTEHFPLTLESARPSHTSQYLCASSAGLTGFEETQYFGPGTRLLVL.

J is TRBJ1-5 and V is TRBV24-1, with no clear D. The CDR3 is made up of 13 amino acids. CDR1 is KGHDR, CDR2 SFDVKD, per germline. V was cut by 4 bases and J by 7 bases, with 10 bases left in between. The CDR3 is CATSDFGGQPQHF. The CDR3 DNA is TGTGCCACCAGTGACTTCGGTGGGCAGCCCCAGCATTTT.

The rearrangement links TRBV30 to TRBJ1-3; D gene ambiguous. The CDR3 runs 18 residues. The germline CDR1 and CDR2 sequences are GTSNPN and SVGIG (reference sequence). V lost 0 bases, J lost 5 bases, and 23 bases lay in between. The CDR3 reads CAWSVQGNPLQQRNTIYF. CDR3 bases: TGTGCCTGGAGTGTCCAAGGGAACCCACTACAACAAAGAAACACCATATATTTT.

The V and J genes are TRBV3-1 (or the pseudogene TRBV3-2) and TRBJ2-5; 9 bases line up with TRBD2. The CDR3 totals 15 residues. CDR1 is LGHDT, CDR2 YNNKEL, per germline (reference sequence). Losses at the gene ends were 1 base for V and 4 bases for J; bases not matched to a gene: 4. The CDR3 DNA is TGTGCCAGCAGCCAAGGGGGTAGCGGGGGAGAGACCCAGTACTTC. Its protein is CASSQGGSGGETQYF.

This chain's CDR3 is CASSERSGGLGRELFF. CDR3 coding DNA: TGTGCCAGCAGTGAACGGAGCGGGGGGTTGGGGCGGGAGCTGTTTTTT. The chain combines TRBV2 with TRBJ2-2, with 9 positions matching TRBD2. From germline, CDR1 is SNHLY and CDR2 FYNNEI. Trimming removed 2 bases from V and 9 bases from J; junction bases left unmatched: 10. The CDR3 extends over 16 amino acids.

This chain connects TRBV5-4 to TRBJ1-2; TRBD1 matches at 10 bases. J was trimmed by 4 bases and V by 0 bases; bases with no gene match: 6. CDR3 size: 16 residues. Per germline, CDR1 SGHNT and CDR2 YYREEE (reference sequence). CDR3 loop: CASSLDPDRGIYGYTF. The CDR3 bases are TGTGCCAGCAGCTTGGATCCGGACAGGGGGATCTATGGCTACACCTTC.

The chain combines TRBV24-1 with TRBJ2-5; 11 bases are shared with TRBD2. J gave up 4 bases and V 8 bases, and 17 bases lay outside the gene matches. From germline, CDR1 is KGHDR and CDR2 SFDVKD. This CDR3 is 18 amino acids long. CDR3 bases: TGTGCCACCAATGGTCCTACCCCGACTAGCGGGGACCTAGAGACCCAGTACTTC. As protein: CATNGPTPTSGDLETQYF.

The V gene is TRBV12-3 or TRBV12-4, the J gene TRBJ1-1; maybe TRBD1 (5 bases). This CDR3 is 13 amino acids long. The germline V and J ends were trimmed by 7 bases and 6 bases, with 15 bases remaining between them. The CDR3 DNA is TGTGCCAGCACCCTAAAGACAGCTTCTGAAGCTTTCTTT. This encodes CASTLKTASEAFF.

V gene TRBV4-3 combines with J gene TRBJ2-2; TRBD1 matches 7 bases. The CDR3 has 14 residues. The germline gives CDR1 LGHNA, CDR2 YSLEER. V was pared by 4 bases and J by 7 bases, with 6 bases of the junction left unmatched. For the CDR3, the DNA is TGCGCCAGCAGCCCCAGGGGGAATGGCGGGGAGCTGTTTTTT. This encodes CASSPRGNGGELFF.

The chain has TRBV3-1 (or the pseudogene TRBV3-2) and TRBJ1-2; no definite D call. Germline V CDR1 and CDR2: LGHDT, YNNKEL (reference sequence). Trimming removed 4 bases at V and 4 bases at J, with 13 bases between. This CDR3 region has 14 residues. CDR3 loop: CASSRDAETYGYTF. For the CDR3, the DNA is TGTGCCAGCAGCCGTGACGCGGAAACCTATGGCTACACCTTC.

This clone showed up just a few times. V is TRBV6-2 or TRBV6-3 and J is TRBJ1-1; no firm D call. From germline, CDR1 is MNHEY and CDR2 SVGEGT. The CDR3 spans 14 residues. Trimming removed 2 bases at V and 0 bases at J, with 7 bases between. CDR3 loop: CASSYRAMNTEAFF. The CDR3 bases are TGTGCCAGCAGTTACCGCGCGATGAACACTGAAGCTTTCTTT.

The chain employs TRBV3-1 (or the pseudogene TRBV3-2) and TRBJ2-2; D gene unclear. The CDR3 sequence is 12 residues long. Per germline, CDR1 LGHDT and CDR2 YNNKEL (reference sequence). Trimming stripped 3 bases from V and 8 bases from J, with 7 bases between. In nucleotides, the CDR3 is TGTGCCAGCAGCCACGGTCGGGGGGAGCTGTTTTTT. It is translated as CASSHGRGELFF.

The chain links TRBV5-1 to TRBJ1-1; TRBD1 matches at 8 bases. The V gene's germline CDR1 is SGHRS and CDR2 YFSETQ. The junction had 6 bases not matched to a gene; V was cut back by 2 bases and J by 0 bases. This CDR3 spans 16 amino acids. CDR3 nucleotides: TGCGCCAGCAGCTTAATCAACAGGGGGATGAACACTGAAGCTTTCTTT. This codes for CASSLINRGMNTEAFF.

V is TRBV29-1 and J is TRBJ1-5; 8 bases fit TRBD1. The CDR3 spans 22 residues. Trimming cost V 1 base and J 5 bases; bases outside gene matches: 28. Germline V lookup: CDR1 SQVTM, CDR2 ANQGSEA. CDR3 nucleotide sequence: TGCAGCGTTGAAGGATTCGCTCGTAGAATGAAAGACAGGGGAGTAGTAGATCAGCCCCAGCATTTT. Translation gives CSVEGFARRMKDRGVVDQPQHF.

The chain couples TRBV5-8 to TRBJ1-1; 12 positions match TRBD1. Germline V CDR1 and CDR2: SGHTS, YDEGEE. V dropped 7 bases and J dropped 2; count of bases not matched to a gene: 9. This CDR3 has 16 amino acids. The CDR3: CASPVGQGAINTEAFF. For the CDR3, the DNA is TGTGCCAGCCCAGTGGGACAGGGGGCGATTAACACTGAAGCTTTCTTT.

CDR3 amino acids: CASMQEDLPTDTQYF. In DNA, the CDR3 is TGTGCCAGCATGCAGGAGGACCTCCCCACAGATACGCAGTATTTT. The J gene is TRBJ2-3, the V gene TRBV19, with D possibly TRBD2 on 5 matching bases. The germline V gene encodes CDR1 LNHDA and CDR2 SQIVND (reference sequence). The CDR3 spans 15 residues. V was clipped by 9 bases and J by 2 bases, with 18 bases between them.

The chain uses TRBV7-2 and TRBJ2-5, with 7 bases fitting TRBD1. Germline values: CDR1 SGHTA, CDR2 FQGNSA. V lost 3 bases, J lost 2 bases, and 6 bases stayed unmatched. There are 15 residues in the CDR3. The CDR3: CASSLPGTAQETQYF. CDR3 sequence (DNA): TGTGCCAGCAGCTTGCCTGGGACAGCTCAAGAGACCCAGTACTTC.

V gene TRBV7-3 combines with J gene TRBJ1-6; unclear D gene. CDR1 and CDR2 from the germline V gene are SGHTA and FQGTGA. CDR3 length: 13 residues. The V and J ends lost 5 bases and 7 bases respectively, with 9 bases between them. The CDR3 bases are TGTGCCAGCAGCGCAGTTAGAAATTCACCCCTCCACTTT. Translating gives CASSAVRNSPLHF.

The rearrangement links TRBV5-1 to TRBJ2-3; no firm D call. CDR3 length: 16 residues. The V and J ends lost 2 bases and 0 bases respectively, with 13 bases between them. Germline CDR1 reads SGHRS; CDR2 reads YFSETQ. For the CDR3, the DNA is TGCGCCAGCAGCTTCTCTGGCCCCCCTAGCACAGATACGCAGTATTTT. It encodes CASSFSGPPSTDTQYF.

The V gene is TRBV3-1 (or the pseudogene TRBV3-2), the J gene TRBJ1-2; D gene uncertain. From germline, CDR1 is LGHDT and CDR2 YNNKEL (reference sequence). V gave up 4 bases and J gave up 0 bases, with 6 bases separating them. The CDR3 is 13 amino acids. CDR3 residues: CASSPSTNYGYTF. CDR3 nucleotides: TGTGCCAGCAGCCCAAGTACTAACTATGGCTACACCTTC.

This chain links TRBV27 with TRBJ1-5; D remains ambiguous. Between the trimmed V and J ends, which lost 4 bases and 11 bases, there was a span of 15 bases. Germline V gene sequence: CDR1 MNHEY, CDR2 SMNVEV (reference sequence). The CDR3 contains 13 residues. CDR3 in DNA: TGTGCCAGCAGTTCCGACCGCCGTGGGGCCCAGCATTTT. Amino acid sequence: CASSSDRRGAQHF.

The V and J genes are TRBV14 and TRBJ1-1; no clear D gene. The ends were cut back, 4 bases at V and 5 bases at J, with 14 bases in the middle. CDR1 is SGHDN, CDR2 FVKESK, per germline. There are 14 residues in the CDR3. The CDR3 coding sequence is TGTGCCAGCAGCCTTTGGGAGGGTCGGACTGAAGCTTTCTTT. The encoded protein is CASSLWEGRTEAFF.

The chain combines TRBV24-1 with TRBJ2-1; possibly TRBD1 for D (6 bases). V lost 3 bases, J lost 8 bases, and 16 bases lay in between. The CDR3 runs 15 residues. Germline V gene data show CDR1 as KGHDR and CDR2 as SFDVKD. The CDR3, as DNA: TGTGCCACCAGTGATGGGGGCAGGGGTAACGATGAGCAGTTCTTC. This encodes CATSDGGRGNDEQFF.

The V call is TRBV5-5, the J call TRBJ2-5; D might be TRBD1 (6 bases). Trimming pared 1 base from V and 5 bases from J, leaving 9 bases between. CDR1 is SGHKS and CDR2 is YYEKEE in the germline V gene (reference sequence). The CDR3 extends over 13 amino acids. In DNA, the CDR3 is TGTGCCAGCAGCTTGACAGGGACGGAGACCCAGTACTTC. Translated: CASSLTGTETQYF.

This chain connects TRBV2 to TRBJ2-2, with a weak D call TRBD1 (5 bases). Germline V gene sequence: CDR1 SNHLY, CDR2 FYNNEI. Trimming removed 6 bases at V and 0 bases at J, with 8 bases between. CDR3 length equals 14 residues. In DNA form, the CDR3 reads TGTGCCAGCAGCGTACAGGCGAACACCGGGGAGCTGTTTTTT. This codes for CASSVQANTGELFF.

The rearrangement joins TRBV6-2 or TRBV6-3 to TRBJ1-2, with TRBD1 matching over 7 bases. Germline CDR1 is MNHEY and CDR2 is SVGEGT. The CDR3 covers 15 residues. V shed 0 bases and J 5 bases; nucleotides not matched to a gene: 6. Written as DNA, the CDR3 is TGTGCCAGCAGTTACTCCCCGACAGGGAAATATGGCTACACCTTC. Translated, it gives CASSYSPTGKYGYTF.

This rearrangement joins TRBV5-1 to TRBJ1-2; unclear D gene. CDR3 length: 15 residues. Trimming shortened V by 0 bases and J by 5 bases, and 14 bases separated the two germline ends. From germline, CDR1 is SGHRS and CDR2 YFSETQ. This CDR3 is CASSLGLHTEYGYTF. The DNA of the CDR3 is TGCGCCAGCAGCTTGGGGCTTCACACCGAATATGGCTACACCTTC. Based on the CDR3 plus reference TRBV5-1 and TRBJ1-2, the full variable domain is KAGVTQTPRYLIKTRGQQVTLSCSPISGHRSVSWYQQTPGQGLQFLFEYFSETQRNKGNFPGRFSGRQFSNSRSEMNVSTLELGDSALYLCASSLGLHTEYGYTFGSGTRLTVV.

The chain combines TRBV6-5 with TRBJ1-2; maybe TRBD1 (5 bases). CDR3 length equals 16 residues. V was shortened by 2 bases and J by 4 bases, with 17 bases between the two germline ends. From germline, CDR1 is MNHEY and CDR2 SVGAGI. The CDR3 coding sequence is TGTGCCAGCAGTTACAGTCCCGGGGCAAGGACCTATGGCTACACCTTC. This codes for CASSYSPGARTYGYTF.

This chain uses TRBV18 with TRBJ1-2, with 11 nucleotides matching TRBD1. Trimming took 3 bases from V and 2 from J; bases not matched to a gene: 5. The CDR3 contains 16 residues. Germline V gene sequence: CDR1 KGHSH, CDR2 LQKENI. CDR3 amino acids: CASSPWGTGGNYGYTF. The CDR3 DNA is TGTGCCAGCTCACCCTGGGGGACAGGGGGGAACTATGGCTACACCTTC.

The chain links TRBV28 to TRBJ2-3; D is ambiguous. Germline V gives CDR1 MDHEN, CDR2 SYDVKM. The germline V and J ends were trimmed by 4 bases and 2 bases, with 4 bases remaining between them. The CDR3 spans 12 residues. CDR3 DNA sequence: TGTGCCAGCAGTTCTCCCACAGATACGCAGTATTTT. This sequence encodes CASSSPTDTQYF. Filled out from reference TRBV28 and TRBJ2-3, the complete variable domain reads DVKVTQSSRYLVKRTGEKVFLECVQDMDHENMFWYRQDPGLGLRLIYFSYDVKMKEKGDIPEGYSVSREKKERFSLILESASTNQTSMYLCASSSPTDTQYFGPGTRLTVL.

This clone was counted only a few times. The chain is built from TRBV7-2 and TRBJ1-6; D is undetermined. Germline V gene sequence: CDR1 SGHTA, CDR2 FQGNSA. V was shortened by 3 bases and J by 9 bases, with 12 bases between the two germline ends. CDR3 length equals 14 residues. The CDR3 spells CASSFRDLSSPLHF. The DNA of the CDR3 is TGTGCCAGCAGCTTCCGTGATTTGAGTTCACCCCTCCACTTT.